The 9 T cell receptor beta chains presented below share a single source sample, sequenced in a study of blood T cell repertoires in COVID-19. The data were produced by immunoSEQ multiplex PCR, yet TCRdb's version contains in-frame clones alone and is incomplete. The table records around 130,000 clones, 84% of them present only once. The sample taken for sequencing was peripheral blood. The origin of the receptors is a human donor in a cohort sampled during active COVID-19.

The chain combines TRBV2 with TRBJ1-3; a possible D gene is TRBD1 (6 bases). The CDR3 covers 14 residues. Trimming removed 6 bases at V and 4 bases at J, with 13 bases between. Germline CDR1 reads SNHLY; CDR2 reads FYNNEI. This chain's CDR3 is CASRPTGSGNTIYF. DNA of the CDR3: TGTGCCAGCAGACCAACAGGGTCCGGAAACACCATATATTTT.

In regard to this clone: A read error may account for a junction end that differs from germline. The genes are TRBV11-2 and TRBJ2-7; D gene ambiguous. Germline V gene sequence: CDR1 SGHAT, CDR2 FQNNGV. The CDR3 runs 12 residues. The CDR3 reads CASSLVNPTHGF. CDR3 coding DNA: TGTGCCAGCAGCTTAGTTAACCCGACACACGGCTTC. The variable domain in full, completed from reference TRBV11-2 and TRBJ2-7, reads EAGVAQSPRYKIIEKRQSVAFWCNPISGHATLYWYQQILGQGPKLLIQFQNNGVVDDSQLPKDRFSAERLKGVDSTLKIQPAKLEDSAVYLCASSLVNPTHGFGPGTRLTVT.

The CDR3 DNA reads as TGTGCCAGCAGCTTACAGGGCGCGAACACTGAAGCTTTCTTT. Translation gives CASSLQGANTEAFF. The chain combines TRBV5-4 with TRBJ1-1; TRBD1 might be the D (6 bases). With 2 bases removed from V and 1 base from J, the gap between germline ends came to 9 bases. The CDR3 runs 14 residues. The germline V gene has CDR1 SGHNT and CDR2 YYREEE (reference sequence).

The chain combines TRBV25-1 with TRBJ2-7, with 7 bases that match TRBD1. The CDR3 covers 14 residues. The germline gives CDR1 MGHDK, CDR2 SYGVNS. With 8 bases clipped from V and 0 bases from J, the junction kept 7 bases outside the gene matches. The chain's CDR3 is CASARTGHSYEQYF. CDR3 nucleotides: TGTGCCAGCGCCCGGACAGGTCACTCCTACGAGCAGTACTTC.

This sequence joins TRBV3-1 (or the pseudogene TRBV3-2) and TRBJ1-2; TRBD1 aligns across 10 bases. V dropped 4 bases and J dropped 4; count of bases not matched to a gene: 6. Germline lookup yields CDR1 LGHDT and CDR2 YNNKEL (reference sequence). The CDR3 totals 15 residues. In nucleotides, the CDR3 is TGTGCCAGCAGCCCTAGGGACAGGGGTAGCTATGGCTACACCTTC. This gives the protein CASSPRDRGSYGYTF.

The chain recombines TRBV10-1 with TRBJ2-3, with TRBD2 identical over 10 bases. This CDR3 is 18 amino acids long. Germline loops: CDR1 WNHNN, CDR2 SYGVQD (reference sequence). V was clipped by 7 bases and J by 0 bases; unmatched bases: 13. This CDR3 is CASKIIAGGLSSTDTQYF. CDR3 coding DNA: TGCGCCAGCAAGATCATAGCGGGGGGTCTTTCTAGCACAGATACGCAGTATTTT.

The V and J genes are TRBV19 and TRBJ1-1; D remains ambiguous. The V and J ends lost 3 bases and 10 bases respectively, with 21 bases between them. The CDR3 contains 15 residues. CDR1 and CDR2 (germline): LNHDA, SQIVND (reference sequence). The CDR3 reads CASSISTSPLSGAFF. The CDR3 DNA is TGTGCCAGTAGTATTTCGACCAGCCCGCTTTCAGGAGCTTTCTTT.

This chain joins TRBV4-1 and TRBJ1-3, with no clear D. CDR3 length: 15 amino acids. The V end was cut by 0 bases, the J end by 0 bases, with 6 bases between. Germline CDR1 reads MGHRA; CDR2 reads YSYEKL. CDR3: CASSQDTYSGNTIYF. Written as DNA, the CDR3 is TGCGCCAGCAGCCAAGACACCTACTCTGGAAACACCATATATTTT.

J is TRBJ2-7 and V is TRBV27; 11 nucleotides line up with TRBD1. Germline V gene lookup returns CDR1 MNHEY and CDR2 SMNVEV (reference sequence). The CDR3 has 14 residues. V lost 4 bases, J lost 6 bases, and 5 bases stayed unmatched. The CDR3 sequence: CASSWDRGNVEQYF. DNA for the CDR3: TGTGCCAGCAGTTGGGACAGGGGGAATGTCGAGCAGTACTTC.